The 14 T cell receptor beta chains reported below all come from one sample, sequenced in a study of shared clonotypes between healthy human individuals. Sequencing was performed with immunoSEQ multiplex PCR; in TCRdb, only in-frame clones are kept and a portion is missing. The profile shows 2.5 million or so clones, more than 80% of them singletons. The sequencing input was naive CD4+ T cells sorted from blood. Subset of the sample: CD45RA+ positively selected. The receptor set was obtained from a man aged 18 to 29 in good health.

The CDR3 sequence is CASSYPGKRVNTEAFF. The CDR3 DNA sequence: TGTGCCAGCAGCTACCCTGGGAAAAGGGTGAACACTGAAGCTTTCTTT. The chain links TRBV7-8 to TRBJ1-1; D is undetermined. The CDR3 has 16 amino acids. In germline, CDR1 is SGHVS, CDR2 FQNEAQ. With 4 bases removed from V and 0 bases from J, the gap between germline ends came to 15 bases.

On this clone: The same CDR3 is also encoded by other DNA sequences in this sample. The rearrangement uses TRBV28 and TRBJ1-5; maybe TRBD1 (5 bases). CDR1 is MDHEN, CDR2 SYDVKM, per germline. V shed 3 bases and J shed 2 bases, with 8 bases lying between them. The CDR3 has 14 amino acids. Written as DNA, the CDR3 is TGTGCCAGCAGTTTTTGGGGGGGCAATCAGCCCCAGCATTTT. Its protein is CASSFWGGNQPQHF.

The chain carries TRBV6-4 and TRBJ2-7; the D is unclear. This CDR3 has 15 residues. CDR1 is MRHNA and CDR2 is SNTAGT in the germline V gene. V lost 5 bases, J lost 3 bases, and 17 bases lay in between. DNA of the CDR3: TGTGCCAGCAGTTGGCACAGCAACAGAGGCTACGAGCAGTACTTC. Translation: CASSWHSNRGYEQYF.

This chain uses TRBV6-1 with TRBJ2-2; tentative D call: TRBD2 (5 bases). V lost 2 bases, J lost 5 bases, and 15 bases lay in between. This CDR3 has 16 residues. Germline-derived CDR1 and CDR2 are MNHNS and SASEGT. The CDR3 DNA follows: TGTGCCAGCAGTGAAAAACAGCGGCTCGGGACCGGGGAGCTGTTTTTT. Residues: CASSEKQRLGTGELFF.

This chain uses TRBV4-3 with TRBJ2-7; TRBD2 aligns across 13 bases. J lost 10 bases, V lost 3 bases, and 12 bases had no gene match. Per the germline V gene, CDR1 is LGHNA and CDR2 is YSLEER. This CDR3 has 16 amino acids. This chain's CDR3 is CASSQDPGLAGPPQYF. The CDR3 DNA reads TGCGCCAGCAGCCAGGACCCGGGACTAGCGGGGCCTCCTCAGTACTTC.

This chain joins TRBV5-1 and TRBJ1-2; 7 bases agree with TRBD1. Germline V lookup: CDR1 SGHRS, CDR2 YFSETQ. Trimming took 0 bases from V and 8 from J; bases not matched to a gene: 4. The CDR3 is 13 residues long. CDR3 loop: CASSLEGGQGYTF. For the CDR3, the DNA is TGCGCCAGCAGCTTGGAAGGGGGCCAAGGCTACACCTTC. Full variable domain (rest looked up from reference TRBV5-1 and TRBJ1-2): KAGVTQTPRYLIKTRGQQVTLSCSPISGHRSVSWYQQTPGQGLQFLFEYFSETQRNKGNFPGRFSGRQFSNSRSEMNVSTLELGDSALYLCASSLEGGQGYTFGSGTRLTVV.

The J gene is TRBJ2-7, the V gene TRBV4-3, with 10 bases lining up with TRBD2. J was trimmed by 6 bases and V by 0 bases; bases with no gene match: 5. This CDR3 contains 15 residues. Germline lookup yields CDR1 LGHNA and CDR2 YSLEER. CDR3 region: CASSQEISGRAEQYF. The CDR3 DNA follows: TGCGCCAGCAGCCAAGAAATCAGCGGGAGGGCCGAGCAGTACTTC.

This clone has just one count. The chain recombines TRBV7-9 with TRBJ2-5; 7 bases match TRBD2. J was trimmed by 5 bases and V by 2 bases; bases with no gene match: 8. CDR1 and CDR2 (germline): SEHNR, FQNEAQ (reference sequence). The CDR3 extends over 15 amino acids. This CDR3 reads CASSLSAGDGETQYF. CDR3 bases: TGTGCCAGCAGCTTAAGTGCGGGAGACGGGGAGACCCAGTACTTC. Supplemented by reference TRBV7-9 and TRBJ2-5, the full variable domain reads DTGVSQNPRHKITKRGQNVTFRCDPISEHNRLYWYRQTLGQGPEFLTYFQNEAQLEKSRLLSDRFSAERPKGSFSTLEIQRTEQGDSAMYLCASSLSAGDGETQYFGPGTRLLVL.

The genes are TRBV30 and TRBJ2-5, with unresolved D. The CDR3 covers 12 residues. The V end was cut by 2 bases, the J end by 5 bases, with 9 bases between. The germline gives CDR1 GTSNPN, CDR2 SVGIG (reference sequence). The CDR3 sequence is CAWSRSTETQYF. CDR3 coding DNA: TGTGCCTGGAGTAGGTCGACGGAGACCCAGTACTTC.

V is TRBV5-1 and J is TRBJ1-1; 8 nucleotides line up with TRBD1. Germline assignment: CDR1 SGHRS and CDR2 YFSETQ. V lost 4 bases and J lost 7; bases outside the gene matches: 6. The CDR3 is 13 amino acids. CDR3 sequence (DNA): TGCGCCAGCAGCCCAGGACAGGGCGGTGAAGCTTTCTTT. This translates into CASSPGQGGEAFF.

This clone was seen more than once but under ten times. The chain couples TRBV18 to TRBJ1-5; 7 nucleotides align to TRBD1. Germline loops: CDR1 KGHSH, CDR2 LQKENI. V was clipped by 8 bases and J by 4 bases; unmatched bases: 8. This CDR3 is built from 14 residues. The CDR3 region has the DNA TGTGCCAGCGCATTGACAGGGCCGAATCAGCCCCAGCATTTT. It translates to CASALTGPNQPQHF.

Comments on this clone: At one end, the junction sequence differs from germline, possibly due to a read error. The rearrangement joins TRBV7-7 to TRBJ2-1, with no clear D. CDR1 and CDR2 from the germline V gene are SSHAT and FNYEAQ (reference sequence). The CDR3 covers 11 residues. The CDR3 DNA follows: TGTGCTAGCAGGTGGCACTTACTGCAGTTCTTC. It translates to CASRWHLLQFF.

The genes are TRBV28 and TRBJ2-3; 7 positions agree with TRBD1. In germline, CDR1 is MDHEN, CDR2 SYDVKM. This CDR3 is built from 15 residues. The V gene end was trimmed by 8 bases and the J gene end by 2 bases; junction bases not matched to a gene: 10. CDR3 DNA: TGTGCCAGCGCCAAGGGACAGACAAACACAGATACGCAGTATTTT. Encoded protein: CASAKGQTNTDTQYF.

The CDR3 reads CASSYDSTNTDTQYF. As DNA, the CDR3 is TGTGCCAGCAGTTACGACAGCACAAACACAGATACGCAGTATTTT. The chain employs TRBV11-2 and TRBJ2-3; possible D gene TRBD1, 5 bases. With 6 bases removed from V and 2 bases from J, the gap between germline ends came to 15 bases. CDR3 length: 15 amino acids. CDR1 is SGHAT and CDR2 is FQNNGV in the germline V gene.